This TCR beta chain derives from a study of tumor and adjacent non-tumor tissue in lung cancer. Study-wide background: The cohort had around twelve adenocarcinoma, a couple of squamous cell and 1 small cell patients. Regarding the study as a whole: Patients with more diverse tumor TCRs had worse survival.

CDR3 length equals 15 residues. Germline CDR1 and CDR2: SGHAT and FQNNGV. Between the trimmed V and J ends, which lost 1 base and 7 bases, there was a span of 13 bases. This clonotype showed up just once. What it binds is unknown. A modified ARM-PCR protocol with three rounds of nested PCR amplified TCRbeta. Each CDR3 protein is one row after TCRdb ran MiXCR on the multiplex PCR reads. The sample has 65,000 to 90,000 distinct CDR3 sequences; around 80% are singletons. The template was RNA from unsorted bulk tissue. The sequence was collected from a woman aged 50 to 60 with non-small cell lung cancer. Sequenced: lung tumor tissue. The V call is TRBV11-2, the J call TRBJ2-2; unclear D gene. CDR3 nucleotides: TGTGCCAGCAGCTTAGTGGGATCTCAAATCGGGGAGCTGTTTTTT. Residues: CASSLVGSQIGELFF.